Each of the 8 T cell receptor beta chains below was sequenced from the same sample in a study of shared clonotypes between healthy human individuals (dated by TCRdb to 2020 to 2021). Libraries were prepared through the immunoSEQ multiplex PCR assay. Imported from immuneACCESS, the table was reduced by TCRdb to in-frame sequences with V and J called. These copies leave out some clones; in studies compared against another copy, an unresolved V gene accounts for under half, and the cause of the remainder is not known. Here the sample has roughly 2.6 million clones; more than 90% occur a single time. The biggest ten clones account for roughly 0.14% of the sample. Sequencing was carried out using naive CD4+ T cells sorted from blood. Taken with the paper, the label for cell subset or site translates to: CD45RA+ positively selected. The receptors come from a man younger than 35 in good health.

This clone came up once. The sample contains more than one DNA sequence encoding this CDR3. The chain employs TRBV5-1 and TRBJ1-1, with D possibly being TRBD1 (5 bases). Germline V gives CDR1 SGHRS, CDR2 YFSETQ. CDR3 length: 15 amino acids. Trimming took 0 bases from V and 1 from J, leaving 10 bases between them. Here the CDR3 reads CASSLASGGNTEAFF. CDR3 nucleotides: TGCGCCAGCAGCTTGGCCTCGGGGGGGAACACTGAAGCTTTCTTT. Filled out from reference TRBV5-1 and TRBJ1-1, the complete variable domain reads KAGVTQTPRYLIKTRGQQVTLSCSPISGHRSVSWYQQTPGQGLQFLFEYFSETQRNKGNFPGRFSGRQFSNSRSEMNVSTLELGDSALYLCASSLASGGNTEAFFGQGTRLTVV.

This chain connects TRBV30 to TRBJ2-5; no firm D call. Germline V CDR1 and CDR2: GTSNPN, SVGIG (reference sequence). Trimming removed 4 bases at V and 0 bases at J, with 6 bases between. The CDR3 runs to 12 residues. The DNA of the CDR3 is TGTGCCTGGAACCGAGACCAAGAGACCCAGTACTTC. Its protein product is CAWNRDQETQYF.

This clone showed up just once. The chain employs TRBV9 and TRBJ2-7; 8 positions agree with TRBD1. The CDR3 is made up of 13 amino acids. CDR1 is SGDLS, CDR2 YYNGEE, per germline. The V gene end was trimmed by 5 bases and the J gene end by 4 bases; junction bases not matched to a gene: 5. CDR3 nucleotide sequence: TGTGCCAGCAGTAAGACAGGGGCGTACGAGCAGTACTTC. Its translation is CASSKTGAYEQYF.

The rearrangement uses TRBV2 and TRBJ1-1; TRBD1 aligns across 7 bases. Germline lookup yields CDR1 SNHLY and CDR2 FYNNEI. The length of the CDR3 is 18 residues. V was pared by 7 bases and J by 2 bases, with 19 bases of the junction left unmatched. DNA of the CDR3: TGTGCCAGCACCGAGGGTGAGTGGCAGGGGGAAGGAAACACTGAAGCTTTCTTT. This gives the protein CASTEGEWQGEGNTEAFF.

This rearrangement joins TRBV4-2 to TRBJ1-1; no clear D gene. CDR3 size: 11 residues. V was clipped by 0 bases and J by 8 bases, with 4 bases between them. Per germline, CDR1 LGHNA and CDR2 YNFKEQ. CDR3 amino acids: CASSQEAEAFF. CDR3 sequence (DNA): TGTGCCAGCAGCCAAGAGGCAGAAGCTTTCTTT.

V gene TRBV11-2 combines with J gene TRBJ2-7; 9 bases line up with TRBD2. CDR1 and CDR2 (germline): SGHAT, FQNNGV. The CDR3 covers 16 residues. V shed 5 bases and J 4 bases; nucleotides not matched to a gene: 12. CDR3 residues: CASSQLAGRDRYEQYF. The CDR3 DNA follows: TGTGCCAGCAGCCAGCTAGCGGGAAGGGATAGGTACGAGCAGTACTTC.

The DNA for the CDR3 is TGTGCCAGCTCCCTCGCCAGCTATGGCTACACCTTC. Its translation is CASSLASYGYTF. This chain connects TRBV18 to TRBJ1-2; D is unresolved. V was pared by 6 bases and J by 4 bases, with 9 bases between. Germline values: CDR1 KGHSH, CDR2 LQKENI. The CDR3 has 12 amino acids. The full variable domain, with the rest looked up from reference TRBV18 and TRBJ1-2, is NAGVMQNPRHLVRRRGQEARLRCSPMKGHSHVYWYRQLPEEGLKFMVYLQKENIIDESGMPKERFSAEFPKEGPSILRIQQVVRGDSAAYFCASSLASYGYTFGSGTRLTVV.

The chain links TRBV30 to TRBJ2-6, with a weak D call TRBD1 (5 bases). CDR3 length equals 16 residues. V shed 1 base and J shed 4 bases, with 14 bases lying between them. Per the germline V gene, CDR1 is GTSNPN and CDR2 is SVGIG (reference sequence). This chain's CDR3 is CAWSATDRRGANVLTF. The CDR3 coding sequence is TGTGCCTGGAGTGCGACAGATAGAAGGGGGGCCAACGTCCTGACTTTC. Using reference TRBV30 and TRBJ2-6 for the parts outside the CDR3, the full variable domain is SQTIHQWPATLVQPVGSPLSLECTVEGTSNPNLYWYRQAAGRGLQLLFYSVGIGQISSEVPQNLSASRPQDRQFILSSKKLLLSDSGFYLCAWSATDRRGANVLTFGAGSRLTVL.